The sequence of this T cell receptor beta chain was determined in a study of CD8+CD57+ T cells in acquired aplastic anemia listed by TCRdb under 2018. The study in broad terms: On average, sorted CD4+ and CD8+ cells yielded around 3.5 ug of extracted DNA, with a range of roughly 0.17 to 30 ug. For healthy donor samples, the average read count was about 10 million for CD4+ cells and 11 million to 14 million for CD8+ cells. Study-wide conclusions, independent of this receptor: No significant difference in CD8+ Simpson's diversity was found between patients and healthy controls (P=0.060). Roughly 30 CD8+ CDR3 sequences were found to be shared between patients and controls, but these sequences appeared to be highly expressed in patients and within the immunodominant clones of the patients.

A note on this clonotype: What this receptor recognizes is not known. Base quality data are lacking; no much larger clone is found one base away.

TCR repertoires of sorted CD4+ and CD8+ blood T cells from severe aplastic anemia patients and healthy subjects were deep-sequenced in the study. Ficoll-Paque density gradient centrifugation was used to isolate peripheral blood mononuclear cells. Before DNA extraction, CD4+ and CD8+ T cells were sorted by FACS or by magnetic beads. Profiling of TCR beta VDJ combinations and CDR3 sequences used genomic DNA as the template. An Illumina HiSeq 2000 was the platform used for TCR repertoire sequencing. Processing in the source paper ran as follows. TRBV/TRBJ rearrangement plots, CDR3 size and DJ length profiles, and Simpson's diversity index were used to assess repertoires. The most abundant DNA sequence in the deep sequencing data was defined as the immunodominant clone. CDR3 amino acid sequences were screened for sharing across subjects and were compared with published repertoires and the VDJdb database. TCRdb reprocessing: public reads trimmed at Q25 with fastp, clones called with MiXCR, in-frame beta chains kept. One record per CDR3 amino acid sequence lists the most common genes and DNA. TCRdb's processing, not the authors' own work, is the source of the V and J calls. The sample records some 190,000 distinct CDR3 sequences, around 59% of which are singletons. The ten most abundant clones make up 15% to 20% of the sample.

CDR1 and CDR2 are drawn from the germline V gene: SQVTM, ANQGSEA. Reading from cysteine to phenylalanine, the CDR3 counts 13 amino acids. The read is trimmed to its CDR3 DNA, 39 bases read in frame from base 1. After removal of 6 bases from V and 1 base from J, the junction retains 3 bases not matched to a gene. The TCR comes from a human donor in good health, serving as a control. Sample: sorted CD4+, CD8+, or CD8+CD57+ T cells (not recorded which) from PBMCs. In this chain, TRBV29-1 is recombined with TRBJ1-1, with 9 bases matching TRBD1. The CDR3 region reads CSVRDRENTEAFF. The sequenced DNA is TGCAGCGTAAGGGACAGGGAGAACACTGAAGCTTTCTTT. Supplemented by the reference TRBV29-1 and TRBJ1-1 proteins around the CDR3, the complete variable domain is SAVISQKPSRDICQRGTSLTIQCQVDSQVTMMFWYRQQPGQSLTLIATANQGSEATYESGFVIDKFPISRPNLTFSTLTVSNMSPEDSSIYLCSVRDRENTEAFFGQGTRLTVV.